One and the same sample provided the 16 T cell receptor beta chains below, sequenced in a study of graft-versus-host responses after intestinal transplantation. TCRdb's table, derived via immunoSEQ multiplex PCR, lists solely in-frame clones and lacks some. The sample includes about 4,700 clones, roughly 30% of them seen just once. Researchers placed around 200,000 CFSE-labeled responder cells in culture with around 200,000 irradiated, violet-dye-labeled stimulator cells. The material sequenced was alloreactive CD8+ T cells from a mixed lymphocyte reaction culture, taken before transplantation. The sample's subset: CFSE-low proliferating T cells sorted from roughly 6-day pre-transplant mixed lymphocyte reaction (GvH or HvG direction). Receptor source: a human patient who was an organ donor for intestinal transplantation.

This chain uses TRBV5-6 with TRBJ2-3, with a tentative D call TRBD2 (6 bases). V was cut by 4 bases and J by 2 bases, with 14 bases left in between. The length of the CDR3 is 15 residues. The germline V gene encodes CDR1 SGHDT and CDR2 YYEEEE. Here the CDR3 DNA reads TGTGCCAGCAGCCCGTCGACTAGAGTCACAGATACGCAGTATTTT. It specifies CASSPSTRVTDTQYF.

V and J are TRBV5-1 and TRBJ2-3; 7 bases line up with TRBD2. The CDR3 consists of 13 residues. The V gene's germline CDR1 is SGHRS and CDR2 YFSETQ. J was trimmed by 9 bases and V by 4 bases; bases with no gene match: 8. The CDR3 loop reads CASSLRGVATQYF. DNA of the CDR3: TGCGCCAGCAGCCTACGGGGGGTAGCGACGCAGTATTTT.

This clone was detected a few times. The genes are TRBV7-9 and TRBJ1-1; tentatively, D is TRBD1 (5 bases). The CDR3 spans 14 residues. V gave up 0 bases and J gave up 8 bases, with 13 bases separating them. CDR1 is SEHNR and CDR2 is FQNEAQ in the germline V gene (reference sequence). CDR3 sequence reads: CASSLALGGAEAFF. The CDR3 DNA follows: TGTGCCAGCAGCTTAGCACTGGGGGGAGCGGAAGCTTTCTTT.

The chain has TRBV6-5 and TRBJ2-7, with TRBD1 matching over 9 bases. CDR1 is MNHEY, CDR2 SVGAGI, per germline. Trimming removed 4 bases from V and 4 bases from J; junction bases left unmatched: 5. The CDR3 runs to 14 residues. The CDR3 sequence is CASSFGQGLYEQYF. For the CDR3, the DNA is TGTGCCAGCAGTTTTGGACAGGGGTTGTACGAGCAGTACTTC.

In its sample, this clone was seen a few times. The chain links TRBV7-2 to TRBJ1-1; TRBD1 agrees at 9 bases. The CDR3 totals 16 residues. CDR1 and CDR2 (germline): SGHTA, FQGNSA. V dropped 1 base and J dropped 4; count of bases not matched to a gene: 7. CDR3 bases: TGTGCCAGCAGCTTAGTACAGGGGGCGCGTGGCACTGAAGCTTTCTTT. It translates to CASSLVQGARGTEAFF.

This clone qualifies as medium-sized. This chain connects TRBV6-5 to TRBJ2-7; 9 positions agree with TRBD1. The V gene's germline CDR1 is MNHEY and CDR2 SVGAGI. CDR3 length: 13 residues. J lost 5 bases, V lost 7 bases, and 6 bases had no gene match. The CDR3 reads CASKKQGADEQYV. For the CDR3, the DNA is TGTGCCAGCAAGAAACAGGGGGCCGACGAGCAGTACGTC.

The rearrangement joins TRBV7-9 to TRBJ2-3, with 11 nucleotides matching TRBD2. Germline CDR1 reads SEHNR; CDR2 reads FQNEAQ (reference sequence). The CDR3 is 17 residues long. V shed 6 bases, J shed 2 bases, and the junction held 10 bases outside the gene matches. The CDR3 nucleotides read TGTGCCAGCAGGGCGGAGGCTAGCGGGGGGCCCACAGATACGCAGTATTTT. Residues: CASRAEASGGPTDTQYF. Using reference TRBV7-9 and TRBJ2-3 for the parts outside the CDR3, the full variable domain is DTGVSQNPRHKITKRGQNVTFRCDPISEHNRLYWYRQTLGQGPEFLTYFQNEAQLEKSRLLSDRFSAERPKGSFSTLEIQRTEQGDSAMYLCASRAEASGGPTDTQYFGPGTRLTVL.

This rearrangement joins TRBV7-6 to TRBJ1-1; TRBD1 aligns across 7 bases. This CDR3 comprises 14 residues. The J segment lost 10 bases and the V segment lost 2 bases, leaving 10 bases of the junction unmatched. Looked up from germline, CDR1 is SGHVS and CDR2 is FNYEAQ. The CDR3 sequence is CASSLYPSRGIAFF. CDR3 sequence (DNA): TGTGCCAGCAGCTTATATCCTAGCAGGGGGATAGCTTTCTTT.

This clone is medium-sized (0.01 to 0.1%) within its sample. This chain uses TRBV6-1 with TRBJ1-3, with 8 bases fitting TRBD1. This CDR3 spans 16 amino acids. V dropped 2 bases and J dropped 4; count of bases not matched to a gene: 7. Germline CDR1 and CDR2: MNHNS and SASEGT. The CDR3 sequence: CASSEWTGSSGNTIYF. The CDR3 DNA follows: TGTGCCAGCAGTGAATGGACAGGGTCTTCCGGAAACACCATATATTTT.

The chain is built from TRBV7-2 and TRBJ2-2, with 7 bases fitting TRBD1. CDR3 size: 16 residues. After removal of 5 bases from V and 2 bases from J, the junction contained 8 bases not matched to a gene. Germline assignment: CDR1 SGHTA and CDR2 FQGNSA. The CDR3 reads CASSQVRTGNTGELFF. CDR3 bases: TGTGCCAGCAGCCAAGTACGGACAGGCAACACCGGGGAGCTGTTTTTT.

The sample holds a few counts of this clone. The CDR3 sequence is CASSHLTGEAAGELFF. CDR3 in DNA: TGCGCCAGCAGTCACCTCACAGGGGAGGCAGCCGGGGAGCTGTTTTTT. The J gene is TRBJ2-2, the V gene TRBV23-1, with D maybe TRBD1 (7 bases). TRBV23-1 carries the ORF label, with uncertain function. This CDR3 comprises 16 residues. V lost 3 bases and J lost 6, with 17 bases in between.

This clone counts as medium-sized (0.01 to 0.1%). J is TRBJ1-3 and V is TRBV12-2. TRBV12-2 is shown as a pseudogene. The CDR3 runs to 14 residues. The CDR3 loop is CASRLAHGRNTIYF. The DNA of the CDR3 is TGTGCAAGTCGCTTAGCGCACGGTCGAAACACCATATATTTT.

By share, this clone ranks as large (0.1 to 1%). J is TRBJ2-1 and V is TRBV7-9; D is possibly TRBD2 (6 bases). The CDR3 is 15 amino acids. The V and J ends lost 0 bases and 5 bases respectively, with 11 bases between them. From germline, CDR1 is SEHNR and CDR2 FQNEAQ (reference sequence). The CDR3 nucleotides read TGTGCCAGCAGCTTAGCGGGGGGTTCTAACAATGAGCAGTTCTTC. This codes for CASSLAGGSNNEQFF.

This clone was counted between two and nine times. V gene TRBV2 combines with J gene TRBJ2-7; D remains unclear. From germline, CDR1 is SNHLY and CDR2 FYNNEI. This CDR3 comprises 14 residues. Trimming pared 2 bases from V and 4 bases from J, leaving 12 bases between. The CDR3 reads CASSEFWRPYEQYV. CDR3 DNA: TGTGCCAGCAGTGAATTTTGGAGACCTTACGAGCAGTACGTC.

V gene TRBV27 combines with J gene TRBJ2-2; no firm D call. Germline CDR1 reads MNHEY; CDR2 reads SMNVEV (reference sequence). Trimming removed 9 bases at V and 1 base at J, with 9 bases between. There are 13 residues in the CDR3. The CDR3 DNA follows: TGTGCCAGTGGCCCCCAGAACACCGGGGAGCTGTTTTTT. Protein: CASGPQNTGELFF.

There are a few counts of this clone. This rearrangement joins TRBV4-3 to TRBJ1-2; D is undetermined. The CDR3 consists of 16 residues. Trimming took off 2 bases at V and 0 bases at J, with 13 bases between the two ends. The V gene's germline CDR1 is LGHNA and CDR2 YSLEER. CDR3 nucleotides: TGCGCCAGCAGCCAATCCCGAGGAAGTTCTAACTATGGCTACACCTTC. Protein: CASSQSRGSSNYGYTF.